These 5 T cell receptor beta chains share one sample of origin, sequenced in a study of Graves' ophthalmopathy and Graves' hyperthyroidism listed by TCRdb under 2018. The sample was run on an Illumina HiSeq 2000. TCR beta CDR3 regions were amplified from RNA transcripts for repertoire sequencing. The first round was an RT-PCR using HTBI primers with the Qiagen OneStep RT-PCR kit, and this first round was followed by a second-round multiplex PCR, then size selection and purification. TCRdb passed the public sequencing reads through fastp at Q25 and MiXCR, retaining productive beta sequences. Rows with one shared CDR3 protein collapse into an entry with the most common genes and DNA. The sample table shows around 400,000 distinct CDR3 sequences, and around 21% are seen once. The ten largest clones capture 3% of the sample. The sequencing sample was made of peripheral blood. Receptors originate from a woman under 30 with stable Graves' hyperthyroidism. Donor details come from another sample of the same person, matched by shared clones.

This clonotype was observed at least ten times. V and J are TRBV20-1 and TRBJ2-2; D remains unclear. From germline, CDR1 is DFQATT and CDR2 SNEGSKA (reference sequence). The V and J ends lost 0 bases and 0 bases respectively, with 11 bases between them. The length of the CDR3 is 16 residues. The chain's CDR3 is CSARDYGHANTGELFF. The CDR3 nucleotides read TGCAGTGCTAGAGATTATGGTCACGCGAACACCGGGGAGCTGTTTTTT.

This clonotype was picked up many times. J is TRBJ1-1 and V is TRBV6-5; no reliable D call. There are 14 residues in the CDR3. Germline V gene lookup returns CDR1 MNHEY and CDR2 SVGAGI. V was shortened by 6 bases and J by 4 bases, with 15 bases between the two germline ends. CDR3 nucleotide sequence: TGTGCCAGCAGCACCCAACACGGTGGCACTGAAGCTTTCTTT. It is translated as CASSTQHGGTEAFF.

The chain joins TRBV2 to TRBJ2-5; 7 bases map to TRBD2. The CDR3 loop spans 14 amino acids. With 8 bases clipped from V and 2 bases from J, the junction kept 8 bases outside the gene matches. The germline V gene has CDR1 SNHLY and CDR2 FYNNEI. For the CDR3, the DNA is TGTGCCAGCCGAGCGGGATCGGCACAAGAGACCCAGTACTTC. It codes for CASRAGSAQETQYF.

The chain employs TRBV7-2 and TRBJ2-4; D remains ambiguous. CDR3 length: 15 residues. With 5 bases removed from V and 0 bases from J, the gap between germline ends came to 11 bases. Per germline, CDR1 SGHTA and CDR2 FQGNSA. The chain's CDR3 is CASSRDVLAKNIQYF. The DNA of the CDR3 is TGTGCCAGCAGCCGAGACGTCTTAGCCAAAAACATTCAGTACTTC.

This clonotype was picked up a small number of times. The J gene is TRBJ2-7, the V gene TRBV30; a possible D gene is TRBD1 (5 bases). Looked up from germline, CDR1 is GTSNPN and CDR2 is SVGIG (reference sequence). The CDR3 is made up of 13 amino acids. The V end lost 1 base, the J end lost 7 bases, and 14 bases lay between the germline ends. The CDR3 nucleotides read TGTGCCTGGAGTGCCGCCCAGGGTTGGGAGCAGTACTTC. Translating gives CAWSAAQGWEQYF.